This TCR beta chain came from a study of STAT5B mutations in CD4+ large granular lymphocyte leukemia. Points from the study as a whole: No patients shared main leukemic clonotypes, though roughly 23% appeared at low frequency elsewhere. TRBV06-family usage was enriched in top patient clones (8/27) versus controls (2/35).

Points on this clone: Its antigen is unidentified.

Clones were sequenced by immunoSEQ multiplex PCR, and TCRdb holds only the in-frame ones, with some missing. Of 32,000 or so clones in the sample, nearly 90% were seen once. Germline V gene lookup returns CDR1 SGHTA and CDR2 FQGNSA. This CDR3 is built from 16 residues. V was pared by 1 base and J by 1 base, with 11 bases between. This sequence originates from a human donor in good health. Sequencing was performed on CD4+ T cells from blood buffy coats. The chain couples TRBV7-2 to TRBJ2-4, with no clear D. The CDR3 DNA is TGTGCCAGCAGCTTAGGATCGGGCGCGGCCAAAAACATTCAGTACTTC. Encoded protein: CASSLGSGAAKNIQYF.